Each of the 27 T cell receptor beta chains below was sequenced from the same sample in a study of shared clonotypes between healthy human individuals. Some clones are missing from TCRdb's copy, which holds only in-frame ones; the method was immunoSEQ multiplex PCR. The data hold about 480,000 clones, with about three quarters observed a single time. The sequenced sample was PBMCs. The receptors were sampled from a woman between 35 and 50 years old in good health. Some clones in this sample may be carry-over from other donors' samples.

The V and J genes are TRBV10-3 and TRBJ2-3; 12 bases line up with TRBD2. The CDR3 is 16 residues long. Germline CDR1 is ENHRY and CDR2 is SYGVKD. V was pared by 4 bases and J by 6 bases, with 8 bases of the junction left unmatched. CDR3 amino acids: CAISGESSGRVDTQYF. The CDR3 DNA sequence: TGTGCCATCAGTGGGGAATCTAGCGGGAGGGTTGATACGCAGTATTTT.

The chain carries TRBV2 and TRBJ2-2, with D possibly being TRBD1 (6 bases). V lost 6 bases, J lost 1 base, and 9 bases lay in between. CDR1 is SNHLY and CDR2 is FYNNEI in the germline V gene. The CDR3 extends over 14 amino acids. The CDR3 coding sequence is TGTGCCAGCAGCCCGGACAGGAACACCGGGGAGCTGTTTTTT. Residues: CASSPDRNTGELFF.

This clone appeared a few times. This chain uses TRBV28 with TRBJ2-1; 7 bases fit TRBD2. The CDR3 is made up of 17 amino acids. V trimming: 7 bases; J trimming: 5 bases; junction bases outside the gene matches: 17. The germline CDR1 and CDR2 sequences are MDHEN and SYDVKM. The CDR3 loop reads CASKILSGSSGNNEQFF. DNA for the CDR3: TGTGCCAGCAAAATTCTCTCAGGGTCTAGCGGTAACAATGAGCAGTTCTTC. Filled out from reference TRBV28 and TRBJ2-1, the complete variable domain reads DVKVTQSSRYLVKRTGEKVFLECVQDMDHENMFWYRQDPGLGLRLIYFSYDVKMKEKGDIPEGYSVSREKKERFSLILESASTNQTSMYLCASKILSGSSGNNEQFFGPGTRLTVL.

CDR3 coding DNA: TGTGCCAGCAGACACAGGGAGGAAGAGACCCAGTACTTC. It yields the protein CASRHREEETQYF. V gene TRBV6-6 combines with J gene TRBJ2-5, with D perhaps assigned TRBD1 or TRBD2 (6 bases each). This CDR3 has 13 amino acids. Germline CDR1 MNHNY, CDR2 SVGAGI (reference sequence). V lost 6 bases and J 3 bases, leaving 11 bases between the germline ends.

The gene calls are TRBV6-1 and TRBJ2-7; 11 positions match TRBD1. The V gene end was trimmed by 4 bases and the J gene end by 4 bases; junction bases not matched to a gene: 3. Germline-derived CDR1 and CDR2 are MNHNS and SASEGT. The CDR3 is 14 residues long. The CDR3 is CASSAGQGAYEQYF. The CDR3 nucleotides read TGTGCCAGCAGTGCCGGACAGGGGGCTTACGAGCAGTACTTC.

This chain joins TRBV5-4 and TRBJ2-2, with 13 bases matching TRBD2. Germline lookup yields CDR1 SGHNT and CDR2 YYREEE (reference sequence). The CDR3 totals 16 residues. V gave up 3 bases and J gave up 6 bases; unmatched junction bases: 5. CDR3 in amino acids: CASSSTGLAGAGELFF. DNA for the CDR3: TGTGCCAGCAGCTCTACCGGACTAGCGGGAGCCGGGGAGCTGTTTTTT.

The V call is TRBV29-1, the J call TRBJ2-2; D not resolved. Germline lookup yields CDR1 SQVTM and CDR2 ANQGSEA. The V end was cut by 2 bases, the J end by 6 bases, with 10 bases between. This CDR3 is built from 13 residues. In DNA, the CDR3 is TGCAGCGTTGAAAGGAGTCACCCCGGGGAGCTGTTTTTT. It is translated as CSVERSHPGELFF.

Only one count was recorded for this clone. The CDR3 sequence is CASSNRVLNSPLHF. CDR3 DNA: TGCGCCAGCAGCAACAGGGTTTTGAATTCACCCCTCCACTTT. The chain uses TRBV4-1 and TRBJ1-6, with D possibly being TRBD1 (6 bases). Trimming removed 5 bases from V and 7 bases from J, with 12 bases in between. CDR3 size: 14 residues. Germline V gene sequence: CDR1 MGHRA, CDR2 YSYEKL.

The V gene is TRBV7-9, the J gene TRBJ2-7; 10 bases fit TRBD2. The CDR3 has 18 amino acids. Germline V gives CDR1 SEHNR, CDR2 FQNEAQ (reference sequence). V lost 5 bases to trimming and J lost 0 bases; unmatched junction nucleotides: 13. The DNA for the CDR3 is TGTGCCAGCAGCCCCCCCACTAGCGGGGAGCCCAGCTCCTACGAGCAGTACTTC. This translates into CASSPPTSGEPSSYEQYF.

J is TRBJ2-2 and V is TRBV4-3; TRBD2 matches 7 bases. Germline V gene sequence: CDR1 LGHNA, CDR2 YSLEER. The length of the CDR3 is 17 residues. Trimming took 0 bases from V and 1 from J; bases not matched to a gene: 5. CDR3 nucleotide sequence: TGCGCCAGCAGCCAAGATCGAAGCGGGATGAACACCGGGGAGCTGTTTTTT. Protein product: CASSQDRSGMNTGELFF.

The chain carries TRBV28 and TRBJ1-1, with 8 bases lining up with TRBD1. Germline V gene data show CDR1 as MDHEN and CDR2 as SYDVKM. This CDR3 is 14 amino acids long. The ends lost 5 bases at V and 6 bases at J; junction bases unmatched: 8. CDR3 amino acids: CASSLTGGSAEAFF. The CDR3 DNA sequence: TGTGCCAGCAGTCTTACAGGGGGTTCGGCTGAAGCTTTCTTT.

V usage is TRBV11-2 and J usage is TRBJ1-2; weak D call: TRBD1 (5 bases). Germline lookup yields CDR1 SGHAT and CDR2 FQNNGV. V gave up 0 bases and J gave up 7 bases, with 15 bases separating them. This CDR3 comprises 15 residues. The CDR3 spells CASSLDLSTVGGYTF. CDR3 bases: TGTGCCAGCAGCTTAGATCTTTCGACAGTGGGTGGCTACACCTTC.

This clone showed up just a few times. J is TRBJ2-3 and V is TRBV10-3; a weak D match, TRBD1 (6 bases). V lost 0 bases to trimming and J lost 3 bases, with 10 bases between them. The CDR3 is 15 amino acids. Germline V gene sequence: CDR1 ENHRY, CDR2 SYGVKD. CDR3 loop: CAISESHRDTDTQYF. The CDR3 DNA sequence: TGTGCCATCAGTGAGTCGCACAGGGATACAGATACGCAGTATTTT.

The sample holds a few counts of this clone. The V call is TRBV30, the J call TRBJ2-5; D tentatively fits TRBD1 or TRBD2 (6 bases each). This CDR3 is built from 15 residues. CDR1 and CDR2 (germline): GTSNPN, SVGIG (reference sequence). Trimming shortened V by 2 bases and J by 4 bases, and 17 bases separated the two germline ends. The CDR3 region is CAWSRRDIFSETQYF. In nucleotides, the CDR3 is TGTGCCTGGAGTAGGCGGGACATTTTTTCAGAGACCCAGTACTTC.

V usage is TRBV28 and J usage is TRBJ1-4; tentative D call: TRBD1 (6 bases). The germline V gene encodes CDR1 MDHEN and CDR2 SYDVKM. The ends were cut back, 9 bases at V and 8 bases at J, with 10 bases in the middle. The CDR3 contains 11 residues. The chain's CDR3 is CARHRDEKLFF. The CDR3 bases are TGTGCCAGACACAGGGACGAAAAACTGTTTTTT.

This clone was seen just once. The V and J genes are TRBV6-6 and TRBJ2-7; 7 bases agree with TRBD2. V trimming: 6 bases; J trimming: 0 bases; junction bases outside the gene matches: 8. The CDR3 loop spans 15 amino acids. CDR1 and CDR2 from the germline V gene are MNHNY and SVGAGI (reference sequence). The CDR3 is CASRPPPSGSYEQYF. Written as DNA, the CDR3 is TGTGCCAGCAGGCCCCCCCCTAGCGGCTCCTACGAGCAGTACTTC.

The J gene is TRBJ1-4, the V gene TRBV6-6; 8 bases are a match to TRBD1. J gave up 5 bases and V 8 bases, and 4 bases lay outside the gene matches. The CDR3 covers 13 residues. Germline CDR1 MNHNY, CDR2 SVGAGI (reference sequence). In DNA form, the CDR3 reads TGTGCCAGCCTACAGGGGGGGAATGAAAAACTGTTTTTT. It encodes CASLQGGNEKLFF.

The chain couples TRBV6-4 to TRBJ2-2, with a tentative D call TRBD2 (6 bases). Trimming took 5 bases from V and 10 from J, leaving 14 bases between them. CDR1 MRHNA and CDR2 SNTAGT come from the germline V gene. This CDR3 has 13 amino acids. The CDR3 coding sequence is TGTGCCAGCAGTAGCCAGGGAGGCGTGGAGCTGTTTTTT. Encoded protein: CASSSQGGVELFF.

The chain joins TRBV9 to TRBJ2-3; D remains unclear. The CDR3 has 14 residues. V lost 1 base and J lost 6, with 12 bases in between. The V gene's germline CDR1 is SGDLS and CDR2 YYNGEE. The chain's CDR3 is CASSVTPLDDTQYF. CDR3 nucleotides: TGTGCCAGCAGCGTAACTCCCCTGGATGATACGCAGTATTTT.

The chain combines TRBV28 with TRBJ2-7; D call uncertain. Trimming shortened V by 7 bases and J by 5 bases, and 18 bases separated the two germline ends. This CDR3 is 14 amino acids long. Germline CDR1 MDHEN, CDR2 SYDVKM. CDR3 DNA: TGTGCCAGCATACCCGGGCAGACCCTCCACGAGCAGTACTTC. It is translated as CASIPGQTLHEQYF.

This chain uses TRBV11-2 with TRBJ1-1; D unclear. The V end lost 2 bases, the J end lost 4 bases, and 11 bases lay between the germline ends. The CDR3 extends over 14 amino acids. Germline V CDR1 and CDR2: SGHAT, FQNNGV. Written as DNA, the CDR3 is TGTGCCAGCAGCTTAACGGCCGCTGGCACTGAAGCTTTCTTT. Translated: CASSLTAAGTEAFF.

The chain links TRBV7-3 to TRBJ2-1; no firm D call. Germline V gene sequence: CDR1 SGHTA, CDR2 FQGTGA. The CDR3 is 13 amino acids. Deletions cut 8 bases from V and 6 bases from J, with 14 bases between. CDR3 loop: CASALPPLNEQFF. DNA of the CDR3: TGTGCCAGCGCTCTCCCCCCGCTCAATGAGCAGTTCTTC. Complete variable domain (other parts from reference TRBV7-3 and TRBJ2-1): GAGVSQTPSNKVTEKGKYVELRCDPISGHTALYWYRQSLGQGPEFLIYFQGTGAADDSGLPNDRFFAVRPEGSVSTLKIQRTERGDSAVYLCASALPPLNEQFFGPGTRLTVL.

The chain employs TRBV11-2 and TRBJ1-6, with D possibly being TRBD1 (6 bases). V gave up 6 bases and J gave up 7 bases, with 10 bases separating them. The CDR3 contains 13 residues. Germline CDR1 reads SGHAT; CDR2 reads FQNNGV. CDR3 amino acids: CASRGRGNSPLHF. The CDR3 DNA reads TGTGCCAGCAGGGGGAGGGGGAATTCACCCCTCCACTTT. The variable domain in full, completed from reference TRBV11-2 and TRBJ1-6, reads EAGVAQSPRYKIIEKRQSVAFWCNPISGHATLYWYQQILGQGPKLLIQFQNNGVVDDSQLPKDRFSAERLKGVDSTLKIQPAKLEDSAVYLCASRGRGNSPLHFGNGTRLTVT.

A note on this clone: A junction boundary mismatches the germline segment, possibly from a read error. The chain has TRBV7-2 and TRBJ2-3, with 11 positions matching TRBD2. Looked up from germline, CDR1 is SGHTA and CDR2 is FQGNSA. The CDR3 totals 15 residues. CDR3 residues: CASSLAGGPSDTQYF. The CDR3 coding sequence is TGTGCCAGCAGTTTAGCGGGAGGGCCATCAGATACGCAGTATTTT.

Only a few counts were recorded for this clone. The V gene is TRBV6-5, the J gene TRBJ2-1, with 8 bases lining up with TRBD1. V lost 9 bases and J lost 1; bases outside the gene matches: 8. This CDR3 region has 15 residues. Germline assignment: CDR1 MNHEY and CDR2 SVGAGI. The CDR3 sequence is CASSPQGESYNEQFF. The CDR3, as DNA: TGTGCCAGTTCCCCACAGGGGGAATCCTACAATGAGCAGTTCTTC.

The chain carries TRBV7-9 and TRBJ2-1; D unresolved. Germline CDR1 reads SEHNR; CDR2 reads FQNEAQ (reference sequence). V lost 11 bases, J lost 7 bases, and 18 bases lay in between. The length of the CDR3 is 13 residues. CDR3 sequence reads: CAFLEVGPNEQFF. CDR3 bases: TGTGCCTTTCTAGAGGTCGGCCCTAATGAGCAGTTCTTC.

This chain joins TRBV30 and TRBJ1-5, with TRBD1 matching over 9 bases. The CDR3 consists of 16 residues. Trimming at V came to 2 bases and at J to 0 bases, leaving 5 bases not matched to a gene. Per germline, CDR1 GTSNPN and CDR2 SVGIG (reference sequence). This chain's CDR3 is CAWSYRGPYSNQPQHF. As DNA, the CDR3 is TGTGCCTGGAGTTACAGGGGGCCGTATAGCAATCAGCCCCAGCATTTT.